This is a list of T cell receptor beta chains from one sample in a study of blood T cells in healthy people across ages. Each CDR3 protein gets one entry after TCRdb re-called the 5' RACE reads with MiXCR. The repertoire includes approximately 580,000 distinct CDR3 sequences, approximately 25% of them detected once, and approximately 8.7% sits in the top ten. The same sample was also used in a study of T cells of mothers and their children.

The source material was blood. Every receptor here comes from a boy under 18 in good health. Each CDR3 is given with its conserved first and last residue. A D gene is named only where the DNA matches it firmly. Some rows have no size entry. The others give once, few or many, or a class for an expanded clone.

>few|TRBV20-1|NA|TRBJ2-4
CSARGDLGWRTKNIQYF
TGCAGTGCTAGGGGGGACCTGGGTTGGAGGACCAAAAACATTCAGTACTTC
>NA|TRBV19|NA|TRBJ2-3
CASSSTVGWDNTQYF
TGTGCCAGTAGTTCGACAGTGGGCTGGGATAATACGCAGTATTTT
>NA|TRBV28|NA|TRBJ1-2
CASSLVDRGGYTF
TGTGCCAGCAGTTTAGTAGACCGGGGTGGCTACACCTTC
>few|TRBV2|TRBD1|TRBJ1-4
CASSAGGREKLFF
TGTGCCAGCAGTGCAGGGGGCCGTGAAAAACTGTTTTTT
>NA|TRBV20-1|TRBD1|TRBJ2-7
CSAEQGIGSEQYF
TGCAGTGCCGAACAGGGGATCGGGTCCGAGCAGTACTTC
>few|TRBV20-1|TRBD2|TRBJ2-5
CSARLLTSGRVETQYF
TGCAGTGCTAGACTCTTGACTAGCGGGAGAGTAGAGACCCAGTACTTC
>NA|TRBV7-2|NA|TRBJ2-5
CASSLSAGGGEQYF
TGTGCCAGCAGCTTAAGTGCCGGGGGAGGAGAGCAGTACTTC
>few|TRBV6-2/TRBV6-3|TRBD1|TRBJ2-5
CASGSGQGSPRQETQYF
TGTGCCAGCGGCTCAGGACAGGGATCTCCTCGTCAAGAGACCCAGTACTTC
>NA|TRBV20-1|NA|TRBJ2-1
CSSLRGSRHLYNEQFF
TGCAGCTCCCTGAGGGGTAGCCGTCACTTGTACAATGAGCAGTTCTTC
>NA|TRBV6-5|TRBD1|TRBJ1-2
CASRPTGDAQLFTF
TGTGCCAGCAGACCTACAGGGGACGCACAACTATTTACCTTC